This TCR beta chain emerged from a study of STAT5B mutations in CD4+ large granular lymphocyte leukemia. This clone has a handful of counts. The data were produced by immunoSEQ multiplex PCR, yet TCRdb's version contains in-frame clones alone and is incomplete. Here the sample spans 25,000 to 35,000 clones, roughly nine tenths being singletons. The ends were cut back, 3 bases at V and 6 bases at J, with 14 bases in the middle. There are 15 residues in the CDR3. Germline lookup yields CDR1 LGHNT and CDR2 FRNRAP. This clonotype was sampled from a human donor in good health. Sequencing was done on a sample of CD4+ T cells from blood buffy coats. The rearrangement joins TRBV12-5 to TRBJ2-2; TRBD2 is a possible D gene (6 bases). The CDR3: CASGLGSLAPGELFF. The CDR3 DNA reads as TGTGCTAGTGGTTTAGGGTCACTAGCCCCCGGGGAGCTGTTTTTT.